Each of the 9 T cell receptor beta chains below was sequenced from the same sample in a study of blood T cell repertoires in COVID-19. The repertoire was sequenced with immunoSEQ multiplex PCR; TCRdb's copy has only in-frame clones and lacks some. The repertoire holds about 62,000 clones, with about 83% as singletons. Sequencing input: peripheral blood. These receptors originate from a human donor in a cohort sampled during active COVID-19.

The chain combines TRBV3-1 (or the pseudogene TRBV3-2) with TRBJ1-1; D is perhaps TRBD1 (5 bases). The CDR3 loop spans 13 amino acids. The ends were cut back, 4 bases at V and 1 base at J, with 7 bases in the middle. Germline V lookup: CDR1 LGHDT, CDR2 YNNKEL (reference sequence). CDR3 DNA sequence: TGTGCCAGCAGCCCCACAGGGAACACTGAAGCTTTCTTT. Translation: CASSPTGNTEAFF.

V is TRBV5-8 and J is TRBJ1-5; TRBD1 matches 7 bases. The CDR3 spans 15 residues. The germline gives CDR1 SGHTS, CDR2 YDEGEE. Trimming took 1 base from V and 4 from J; bases not matched to a gene: 5. The CDR3: CASSLRQGPNQPQHF. DNA of the CDR3: TGTGCCAGCAGCTTGCGACAGGGACCTAATCAGCCCCAGCATTTT.

The CDR3 protein is CASRDGGNSYGYTF. For the CDR3, the DNA is TGTGCCAGTAGGGATGGGGGCAACTCCTATGGCTACACCTTC. The rearrangement uses TRBV19 and TRBJ1-2; D is perhaps TRBD1 (6 bases). CDR1 is LNHDA and CDR2 is SQIVND in the germline V gene (reference sequence). Trimming pared 6 bases from V and 4 bases from J, leaving 15 bases between. This CDR3 has 14 amino acids.

The chain recombines TRBV5-1 with TRBJ2-7, with 9 bases identical to TRBD1. J lost 3 bases, V lost 4 bases, and 8 bases had no gene match. The CDR3 length is 15 residues. Germline V gene lookup returns CDR1 SGHRS and CDR2 YFSETQ. The CDR3 nucleotides read TGCGCCAGCAGCCTGACAGGGGGGGACTACTACGAGCAGTACTTC. This codes for CASSLTGGDYYEQYF.

This clone was picked up a small number of times. The rearrangement joins TRBV2 to TRBJ1-4; possible D gene TRBD1, 6 bases. Germline CDR1 SNHLY, CDR2 FYNNEI. The CDR3 runs 15 residues. V was cut by 6 bases and J by 8 bases, with 19 bases left in between. The CDR3 is CASRDQQGLREKLFF. The CDR3 bases are TGTGCCAGCAGGGACCAACAGGGCCTGAGAGAAAAACTGTTTTTT.

V and J are TRBV3-1 (or the pseudogene TRBV3-2) and TRBJ1-5; 10 positions match TRBD1. The trim removed 4 bases at V and 7 bases at J, leaving 4 bases unmatched. The CDR3 runs 14 residues. Germline lookup yields CDR1 LGHDT and CDR2 YNNKEL (reference sequence). The CDR3 protein is CASSPGQGWQPQHF. The DNA of the CDR3 is TGTGCCAGCAGCCCGGGACAGGGGTGGCAGCCCCAGCATTTT.

The chain recombines TRBV5-8 with TRBJ1-2; no definite D call. The CDR3 loop spans 14 amino acids. Trimming left V 4 bases short and J 6 bases short, with 16 bases between. Germline V gene sequence: CDR1 SGHTS, CDR2 YDEGEE. CDR3 loop: CASSPGSFRDGYTF. The CDR3 coding sequence is TGTGCCAGCAGCCCCGGGTCCTTTAGAGATGGCTACACCTTC.

The chain links TRBV2 to TRBJ1-2; 8 positions agree with TRBD1. The CDR3 totals 14 residues. Germline assignment: CDR1 SNHLY and CDR2 FYNNEI. Trimming took 0 bases from V and 7 from J; bases not matched to a gene: 4. The CDR3 sequence is CASSEAWTGLGYTF. The CDR3 coding sequence is TGTGCCAGCAGTGAAGCCTGGACAGGGCTTGGCTACACCTTC.

In this sample, this clone turned up a few times. The J gene is TRBJ2-5, the V gene TRBV5-1; 10 nucleotides match TRBD2. The CDR3 consists of 15 residues. Trimming at V came to 2 bases and at J to 5 bases, leaving 6 bases not matched to a gene. Germline V gene data show CDR1 as SGHRS and CDR2 as YFSETQ. The CDR3 reads CASSLSGRAVETQYF. The DNA for the CDR3 is TGCGCCAGCAGCTTAAGCGGGAGGGCCGTGGAGACCCAGTACTTC.